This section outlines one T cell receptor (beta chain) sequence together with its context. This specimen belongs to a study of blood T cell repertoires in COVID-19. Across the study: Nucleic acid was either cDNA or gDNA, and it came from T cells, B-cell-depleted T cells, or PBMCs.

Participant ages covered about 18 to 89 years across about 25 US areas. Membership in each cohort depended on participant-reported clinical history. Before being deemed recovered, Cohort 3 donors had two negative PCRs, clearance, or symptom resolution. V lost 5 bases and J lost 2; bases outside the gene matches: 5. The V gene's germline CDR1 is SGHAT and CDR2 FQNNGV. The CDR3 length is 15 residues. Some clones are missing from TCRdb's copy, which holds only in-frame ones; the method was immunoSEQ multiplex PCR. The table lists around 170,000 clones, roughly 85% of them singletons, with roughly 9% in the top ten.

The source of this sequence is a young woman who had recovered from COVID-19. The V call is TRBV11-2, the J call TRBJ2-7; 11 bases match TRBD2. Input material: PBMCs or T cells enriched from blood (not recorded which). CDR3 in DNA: TGTGCCAGCAGCACGCGACTAGCGGGAACCTACGAGCAGTACTTC. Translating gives CASSTRLAGTYEQYF. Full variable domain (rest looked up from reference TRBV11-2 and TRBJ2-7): EAGVAQSPRYKIIEKRQSVAFWCNPISGHATLYWYQQILGQGPKLLIQFQNNGVVDDSQLPKDRFSAERLKGVDSTLKIQPAKLEDSAVYLCASSTRLAGTYEQYFGPGTRLTVT.